One and the same sample provided the 11 T cell receptor beta chains below, sequenced in a study of monozygotic twins with inflammatory bowel disease. TCRdb re-called the 5' RACE reads and catalogs CDR3 proteins one per entry, DNA excluded. This listing includes more than 120,000 distinct CDR3 sequences. Specimen: blood. The receptors stem from a human donor with ulcerative colitis or Crohn's disease, or a healthy co-twin of an affected twin (not recorded which).

V is TRBV5-8 and J is TRBJ1-1. The CDR3 loop spans 13 amino acids. Germline loops: CDR1 SGHTS, CDR2 YDEGEE. The CDR3 reads CASSASLNTEAFF.

The chain has TRBV18 and TRBJ2-7. The CDR3 consists of 12 residues. Germline V CDR1 and CDR2: KGHSH, LQKENI. This CDR3 is CASSPDNYEQYF.

This chain connects TRBV7-6 to TRBJ2-3; TCRdb's D call of TRBD1 is untestable without DNA. Germline V gene lookup returns CDR1 SGHVS and CDR2 FNYEAQ. This CDR3 comprises 14 residues. CDR3: CASSLGTGWDTQYF. The entire variable domain, with the rest obtained from reference TRBV7-6 and TRBJ2-3, is as follows: GAGVSQSPRYKVTKRGQDVALRCDPISGHVSLYWYRQALGQGPEFLTYFNYEAQQDKSGLPNDRFSAERPEGSISTLTIQRTEQRDSAMYRCASSLGTGWDTQYFGPGTRLTVL.

This chain uses TRBV27 with TRBJ1-1; TCRdb calls TRBD1, which cannot be checked without DNA. Germline V gives CDR1 MNHEY, CDR2 SMNVEV (reference sequence). The CDR3 is made up of 15 amino acids. CDR3 sequence reads: CASSLKRGKNTEAFF.

This chain uses TRBV30 with TRBJ2-7; TCRdb names TRBD2, which stays unverified in the absence of DNA. In germline, CDR1 is GTSNPN, CDR2 SVGIG (reference sequence). The CDR3 runs 11 residues. CDR3 in amino acids: CAWTEGIEQYF. Together with reference TRBV30 and TRBJ2-7, the CDR3 gives the full variable domain: SQTIHQWPATLVQPVGSPLSLECTVEGTSNPNLYWYRQAAGRGLQLLFYSVGIGQISSEVPQNLSASRPQDRQFILSSKKLLLSDSGFYLCAWTEGIEQYFGPGTRLTVT.

The rearrangement links TRBV20-1 to TRBJ2-1; the TRBD2 assignment by TCRdb is unverifiable without DNA. This CDR3 is built from 13 residues. CDR1 is DFQATT, CDR2 SNEGSKA, per germline (reference sequence). The CDR3 loop reads CSARGRGPNEQFF.

J is TRBJ2-2 and V is TRBV7-3; TCRdb selects TRBD1, and the lack of DNA leaves this call unchecked. CDR1 is SGHTA, CDR2 FQGTGA, per germline. The CDR3 length is 16 residues. CDR3 amino acids: CASSFSGQVDTGELFF.

The chain employs TRBV20-1 and TRBJ1-6; checking the TCRdb D call of TRBD1 is not possible without DNA. This CDR3 is 15 amino acids long. CDR1 and CDR2 from the germline V gene are DFQATT and SNEGSKA (reference sequence). CDR3 amino acids: CSARDLKGFGSPLHF.

The genes are TRBV18 and TRBJ1-3; TCRdb's D call of TRBD1 is untestable without DNA. Germline values: CDR1 KGHSH, CDR2 LQKENI. The CDR3 is 16 residues long. This CDR3 reads CASSPQGTGTGNTIYF.

The J gene is TRBJ1-2, the V gene TRBV7-2; lacking DNA, the TRBD1 call made by TCRdb goes unchecked. Germline-derived CDR1 and CDR2 are SGHTA and FQGNSA. CDR3 length: 14 amino acids. This CDR3 is CASSYRGANYGYTF.

The V call is TRBV7-2, the J call TRBJ1-5. Germline V gives CDR1 SGHTA, CDR2 FQGNSA. This CDR3 region has 12 residues. CDR3 amino acids: CASSLDNQPQHF.